The clone carrying this T cell receptor (beta chain) was picked up many times. Its antigen is as yet unknown. The data originate from a study of identical twins. Study results and caveats: Instead of following the same donors, the conclusions were based on cross-sectional statistical analysis. Out-of-frame TCR alpha sharing in monozygotic twins exceeded recombination model predictions. Twin-shared out-of-frame alpha sequences showed excess low generation probability.

TCRdb passed the 5' RACE reads through MiXCR, listing each CDR3 protein once. The sample has more than 1.5 million distinct CDR3 sequences, less than 35% seen once; the top ten hold over 0.25%. This CDR3 comprises 15 residues. V lost 2 bases to trimming and J lost 1 base, with 9 bases between them. Germline CDR1 is MDHEN and CDR2 is SYDVKM. The sequence came from a newborn girl in good health. Specimen: cord blood. The rearrangement uses TRBV28 and TRBJ2-4, with no clear D. The CDR3 sequence: CASSLRALAKNIQYF. CDR3 coding DNA: TGTGCCAGCAGTTTACGGGCCTTGGCCAAAAACATTCAGTACTTC.